A single sample is the source of the 4 T cell receptor beta chains below, sequenced in a study of blood T cell repertoires in COVID-19. TCRdb's table, derived via immunoSEQ multiplex PCR, lists solely in-frame clones and lacks some. The sample gives roughly 140,000 clones, 80% to 90% of which show up once; 7.2% is in the top ten. The material sequenced was peripheral blood. These receptors came from a woman between 50 and 59 years old in a cohort sampled during active or convalescent COVID-19.

The rearrangement joins TRBV7-3 to TRBJ2-3, with 8 bases matching TRBD1. The germline V gene has CDR1 SGHTA and CDR2 FQGTGA. J gave up 0 bases and V 5 bases, and 7 bases lay outside the gene matches. The CDR3 contains 16 residues. CDR3 bases: TGTGCCAGCAGCCCCCGGACAGGGCTAAGCACAGATACGCAGTATTTT. It specifies CASSPRTGLSTDTQYF.

The chain recombines TRBV5-1 with TRBJ2-7; 10 bases are shared with TRBD2. The CDR3 is made up of 16 amino acids. Unmatched junction bases numbered 9, after V lost 0 bases and J lost 6 bases. Per the germline V gene, CDR1 is SGHRS and CDR2 is YFSETQ. The CDR3 coding sequence is TGCGCCAGCAGCTTGGCTCTGGGGACTAGCGTTTCCGAGCAGTACTTC. Residues: CASSLALGTSVSEQYF.

In its sample, this clone was seen a few times. The chain recombines TRBV18 with TRBJ2-7; D remains ambiguous. V was pared by 3 bases and J by 4 bases, with 13 bases between. Germline V lookup: CDR1 KGHSH, CDR2 LQKENI. CDR3 size: 14 residues. The CDR3 is CASSPTMEIYEQYF. The CDR3 DNA is TGTGCCAGCTCACCCACCATGGAGATATACGAGCAGTACTTC.

This clone was counted ten times or more. The genes are TRBV6-4 and TRBJ2-7; 9 positions agree with TRBD2. The length of the CDR3 is 15 residues. From germline, CDR1 is MRHNA and CDR2 SNTAGT. V lost 3 bases and J lost 4; bases outside the gene matches: 7. The CDR3 DNA sequence: TGTGCCAGCAGTGAAGGCTCTAGCGGGGCTTACGAGCAGTACTTC. It encodes CASSEGSSGAYEQYF.